The T cell receptor (beta chain) under discussion was sequenced for a study of shared clonotypes between healthy human individuals. For sorted subsets, about 0.2 ug DNA per replicate equaled approximately 30,000 T cell genomes. Here immunoSEQ multiplex PCR was the method, and the copy in TCRdb shows in-frame clones only, minus some. Among fewer than 1.6 million clones listed, 98% were seen once. Germline loops: CDR1 LGHNA, CDR2 YSLEER. The V and J ends lost 3 bases and 3 bases, in that order; junction bases with no gene match: 14. The CDR3 is 17 residues long. The source material was naive CD4+ T cells sorted from blood. Subset: CD45RA+ positively selected. The V and J genes are TRBV4-3 and TRBJ2-7, with 7 bases that match TRBD1. This sequence was found in a man aged 25-40 years in good health. CDR3 nucleotide sequence: TGCGCCAGCAGCCAGGTCTCGAAGCCGGGACAGATCTACGAGCAGTACTTC. Its protein is CASSQVSKPGQIYEQYF.